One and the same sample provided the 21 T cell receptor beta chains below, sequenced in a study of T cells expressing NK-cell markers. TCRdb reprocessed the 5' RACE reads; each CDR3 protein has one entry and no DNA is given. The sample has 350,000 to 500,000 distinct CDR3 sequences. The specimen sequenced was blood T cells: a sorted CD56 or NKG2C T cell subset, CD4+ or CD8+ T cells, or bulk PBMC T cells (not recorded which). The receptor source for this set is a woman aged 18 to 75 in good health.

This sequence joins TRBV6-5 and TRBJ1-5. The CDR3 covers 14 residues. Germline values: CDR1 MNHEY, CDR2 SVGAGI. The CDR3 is CASSYSVRGQPQHF.

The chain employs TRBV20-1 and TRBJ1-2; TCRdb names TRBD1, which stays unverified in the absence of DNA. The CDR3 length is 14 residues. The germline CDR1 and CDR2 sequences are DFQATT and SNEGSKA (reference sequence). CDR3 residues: CSAATRQGNYGYTF.

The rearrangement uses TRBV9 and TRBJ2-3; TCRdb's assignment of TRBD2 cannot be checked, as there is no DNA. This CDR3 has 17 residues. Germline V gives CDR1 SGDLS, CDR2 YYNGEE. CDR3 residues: CASSLTPSGASTDTQYF.

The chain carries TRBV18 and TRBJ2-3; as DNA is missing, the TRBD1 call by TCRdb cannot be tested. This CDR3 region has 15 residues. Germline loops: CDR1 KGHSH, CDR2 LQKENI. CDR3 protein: CASSPTGGGTDTQYF.

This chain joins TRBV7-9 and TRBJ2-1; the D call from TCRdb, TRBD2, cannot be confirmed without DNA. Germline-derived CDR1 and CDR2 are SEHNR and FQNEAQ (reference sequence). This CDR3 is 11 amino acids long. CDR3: CASSLGLTWFF.

The CDR3 sequence: CASSGGQVVDTQYF. This chain links TRBV18 with TRBJ2-3; TCRdb calls TRBD1, which cannot be checked without DNA. This CDR3 region has 14 residues. Germline V gives CDR1 KGHSH, CDR2 LQKENI.

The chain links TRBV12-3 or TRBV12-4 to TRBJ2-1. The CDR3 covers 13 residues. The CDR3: CASSFLLYNEQFF.

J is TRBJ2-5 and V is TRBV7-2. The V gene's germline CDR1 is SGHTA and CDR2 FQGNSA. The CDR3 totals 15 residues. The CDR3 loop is CASSRALGTQETQYF.

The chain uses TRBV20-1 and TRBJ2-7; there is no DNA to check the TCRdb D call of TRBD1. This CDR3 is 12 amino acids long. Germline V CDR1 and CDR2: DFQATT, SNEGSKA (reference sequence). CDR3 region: CSAPDRVWVQYF.

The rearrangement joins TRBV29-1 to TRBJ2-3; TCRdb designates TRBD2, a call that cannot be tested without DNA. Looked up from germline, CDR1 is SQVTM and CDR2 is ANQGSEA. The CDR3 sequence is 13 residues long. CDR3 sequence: CSVDWSSGDTQYF.

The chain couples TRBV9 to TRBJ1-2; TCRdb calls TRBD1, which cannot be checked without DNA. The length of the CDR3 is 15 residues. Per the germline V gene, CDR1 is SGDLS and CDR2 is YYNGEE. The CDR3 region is CASSVHPSDSYGYTF.

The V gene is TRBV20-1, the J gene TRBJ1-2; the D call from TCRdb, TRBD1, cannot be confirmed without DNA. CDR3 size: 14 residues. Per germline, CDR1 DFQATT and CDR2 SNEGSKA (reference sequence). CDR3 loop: CSARDPTGANGYTF.

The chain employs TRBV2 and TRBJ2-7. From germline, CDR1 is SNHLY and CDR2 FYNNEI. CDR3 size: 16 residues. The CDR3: CASSEAMSRFDIEQYF. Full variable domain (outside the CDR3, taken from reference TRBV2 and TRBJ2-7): EPEVTQTPSHQVTQMGQEVILRCVPISNHLYFYWYRQILGQKVEFLVSFYNNEISEKSEIFDDQFSVERPDGSNFTLKIRSTKLEDSAMYFCASSEAMSRFDIEQYFGPGTRLTVT.

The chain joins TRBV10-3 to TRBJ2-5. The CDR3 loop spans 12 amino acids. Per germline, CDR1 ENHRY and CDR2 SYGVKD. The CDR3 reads CAISDGMETQYF.

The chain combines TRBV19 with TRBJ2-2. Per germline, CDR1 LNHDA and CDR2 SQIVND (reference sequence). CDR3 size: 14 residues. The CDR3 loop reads CASSIMGMSGELFF.

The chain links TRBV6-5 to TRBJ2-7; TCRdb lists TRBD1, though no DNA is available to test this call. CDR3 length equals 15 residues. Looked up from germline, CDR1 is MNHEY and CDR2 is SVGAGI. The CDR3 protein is CASSYSLGQAYEQYF.

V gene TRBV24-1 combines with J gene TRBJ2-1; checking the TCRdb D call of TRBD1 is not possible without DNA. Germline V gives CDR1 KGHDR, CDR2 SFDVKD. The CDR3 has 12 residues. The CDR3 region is CATISAHGEQFF.

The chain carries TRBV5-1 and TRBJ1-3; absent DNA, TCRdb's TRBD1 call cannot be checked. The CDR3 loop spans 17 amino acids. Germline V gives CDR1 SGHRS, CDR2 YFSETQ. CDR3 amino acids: CASSLAYGTGGANTIYF.

The CDR3 sequence is CASSYTETLLAGENNEQFF. This chain links TRBV6-2 or TRBV6-3 with TRBJ2-1; the TCRdb call, TRBD2, lacks DNA for checking. In germline, CDR1 is MNHEY, CDR2 SVGEGT. The length of the CDR3 is 19 residues.

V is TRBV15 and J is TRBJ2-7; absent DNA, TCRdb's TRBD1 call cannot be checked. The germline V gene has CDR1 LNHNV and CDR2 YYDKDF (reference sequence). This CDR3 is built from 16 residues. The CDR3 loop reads CATSRGDRVASYEQYF. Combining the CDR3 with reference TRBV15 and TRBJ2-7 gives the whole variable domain DAMVIQNPRYQVTQFGKPVTLSCSQTLNHNVMYWYQQKSSQAPKLLFHYYDKDFNNEADTPDNFQSRRPNTSFCFLDIRSPGLGDTAMYLCATSRGDRVASYEQYFGPGTRLTVT.

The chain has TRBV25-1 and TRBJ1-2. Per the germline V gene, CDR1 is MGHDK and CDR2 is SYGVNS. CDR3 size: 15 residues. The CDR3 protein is CASSAAEGTNYGYTF.